The 23 T cell receptor beta chains reported below all come from one sample, sequenced in a study of metastatic and nonmetastatic thyroid tumors. MiXCR re-clonotyped the PCR reads for TCRdb. Here the sample spans 30,000 or so clones, under 25% being singletons. Nobody among the patients had been given any treatment before thyroid surgery. The sample consisted of blood. All receptors derive from a female donor with papillary thyroid cancer or a benign thyroid nodule (not recorded which). Some clones in this sample may be carry-over from other donors' samples.

This clone has a count of ten or more. This chain connects TRBV11-3 to TRBJ2-1; perhaps TRBD2 as D (6 bases). The V end lost 5 bases, the J end lost 5 bases, and 16 bases lay between the germline ends. Per germline, CDR1 SGHNT and CDR2 YENEEA. CDR3 length: 15 amino acids. The CDR3 protein is CASSHRDSNDNEQFF. CDR3 DNA: TGTGCCAGCAGCCACCGGGACTCGAACGACAATGAGCAGTTCTTC.

This clone showed up just a few times. Compared with germline, one end of the junction differs, possibly owing to a read error. The J gene is TRBJ1-5, the V gene TRBV6-2 or TRBV6-3; D call uncertain. The CDR3 totals 14 residues. Germline V lookup: CDR1 MNHEY, CDR2 SVGEGT. CDR3 in amino acids: CSSRPSVQNQPQHF. CDR3 coding DNA: TGTTCCAGCAGGCCCTCGGTACAGAATCAGCCCCAGCATTTT.

Many counts were recorded for this clone. Other DNA sequences in the same sample also yield this CDR3. The chain employs TRBV20-1 and TRBJ2-2; 7 bases fit TRBD1. Germline CDR1 is DFQATT and CDR2 is SNEGSKA (reference sequence). The trim removed 0 bases at V and 5 bases at J, leaving 3 bases unmatched. This CDR3 region has 14 residues. The CDR3 is CSARDRGWTGELFF. The CDR3 DNA sequence: TGCAGTGCTAGAGACAGGGGGTGGACCGGGGAGCTGTTTTTT.

This clone was counted many times. This sample includes further DNA sequences coding for the same CDR3. The chain recombines TRBV7-2 with TRBJ2-7; D remains unclear. The germline CDR1 and CDR2 sequences are SGHTA and FQGNSA. V gave up 5 bases and J gave up 2 bases, with 13 bases separating them. The CDR3 has 14 residues. This chain's CDR3 is CASSHADRTYEQYF. As DNA, the CDR3 is TGTGCCAGCAGCCATGCGGACCGAACCTACGAGCAGTACTTC. Full variable domain (remainder filled in from reference TRBV7-2 and TRBJ2-7): GAGVSQSPSNKVTEKGKDVELRCDPISGHTALYWYRQSLGQGLEFLIYFQGNSAPDKSGLPSDRFSAERTGGSVSTLTIQRTQQEDSAVYLCASSHADRTYEQYFGPGTRLTVT.

The J gene is TRBJ2-2, the V gene TRBV30; a possible D gene is TRBD2 (5 bases). Germline CDR1 is GTSNPN and CDR2 is SVGIG (reference sequence). V lost 0 bases to trimming and J lost 4 bases, with 18 bases between them. The CDR3 totals 17 residues. The CDR3: CAWSVPRAGGITGELFF. Written as DNA, the CDR3 is TGTGCCTGGAGTGTCCCCCGGGCCGGAGGAATCACCGGGGAGCTGTTTTTT.

This clone was counted a single time. The junction departs from germline at one end; a sequencing error may be responsible. This chain uses TRBV20-1 with TRBJ2-3; D is unclear. CDR1 DFQATT and CDR2 SNEGSKA come from the germline V gene (reference sequence). CDR3 length: 15 residues. CDR3: CSDRDLGRQLDTKYF. The CDR3 DNA reads as TGCAGTGATAGAGATCTGGGCAGGCAGTTGGATACGAAGTATTTT.

This clone was found many times. Within the sample, other DNA sequences also encode this same CDR3. The chain has TRBV12-5 and TRBJ1-2, with TRBD1 matching 10 bases. The CDR3 covers 16 residues. The V gene's germline CDR1 is LGHNT and CDR2 FRNRAP. V lost 0 bases to trimming and J lost 4 bases; unmatched junction nucleotides: 5. The CDR3 is CASGLVLGQGSYGYTF. Here the CDR3 DNA reads TGTGCTAGTGGTTTGGTACTGGGACAGGGGTCCTATGGCTACACCTTC.

This clone was seen repeatedly, ten times or more. The chain combines TRBV7-2 with TRBJ2-7; D not certain. Germline CDR1 reads SGHTA; CDR2 reads FQGNSA. Deletions cut 1 base from V and 3 bases from J, with 13 bases between. The CDR3 has 15 residues. The DNA of the CDR3 is TGTGCCAGCAGCTTAGACCCCGGGTATAGCTACGAGCAGTACTTC. Translation: CASSLDPGYSYEQYF.

This clone was detected ten times or more. The J gene is TRBJ1-2, the V gene TRBV19, with D possibly TRBD1 on 5 matching bases. CDR3 length equals 14 residues. Per the germline V gene, CDR1 is LNHDA and CDR2 is SQIVND (reference sequence). V gave up 3 bases and J gave up 5 bases, with 13 bases separating them. The CDR3 sequence is CASSMGRTSYGYTF. CDR3 bases: TGTGCCAGTAGTATGGGGCGAACTTCTTATGGCTACACCTTC.

This clone was observed at least ten times. A junction boundary mismatches the germline segment, possibly from a read error. The rearrangement joins TRBV20-1 to TRBJ1-2; D is unresolved. Germline CDR1 DFQATT, CDR2 SNEGSKA (reference sequence). This CDR3 has 12 residues. CDR3 DNA sequence: TGCAGTGCTAGAGATCTTCTTTCCGAGTACAGCTTC. It codes for CSARDLLSEYSF.

This clone has ten or more counts. The chain is built from TRBV12-3 or TRBV12-4 and TRBJ2-1, with 11 bases matching TRBD2. Trimming at V came to 7 bases and at J to 5 bases, leaving 7 bases not matched to a gene. The CDR3 length is 15 residues. DNA for the CDR3: TGTGCCAGCACTCAAGGACTAGCGGGTAACAATGAGCAGTTCTTC. Its translation: CASTQGLAGNNEQFF.

This clone has just a few counts. A read error is possible here, since a much larger clone lies one base away. J is TRBJ2-1 and V is TRBV6-4, with 7 bases lining up with TRBD1. The CDR3 is 15 residues long. Losses at the gene ends were 7 bases for V and 11 bases for J; bases not matched to a gene: 17. Germline CDR1 is MRHNA and CDR2 is SNTAGT. The CDR3 DNA sequence: TGTGCCAGCAACAAGTGGACAGGCGACCGGGATCAGCAGTTCTTC. This codes for CASNKWTGDRDQQFF.

This clone was counted many times. V usage is TRBV11-2 and J usage is TRBJ1-4; D uncertain. The germline CDR1 and CDR2 sequences are SGHAT and FQNNGV. The V gene lost 1 base and the J gene lost 5 bases, with 5 bases spanning the gap. This CDR3 is 13 amino acids long. CDR3 coding DNA: TGTGCCAGCAGCTTAGGCTTCAATGAAAAACTGTTTTTT. Amino acid sequence: CASSLGFNEKLFF.

In the case of this clone: Its ends do not fully match the called genes, so a read error is possible. The chain has TRBV9 and TRBJ2-2, with 10 nucleotides matching TRBD2. The length of the CDR3 is 16 residues. Looked up from germline, CDR1 is SGDLS and CDR2 is YYNGEE. The CDR3 spells CASSANLAGGTGELVF. As DNA, the CDR3 is TGTGCCAGCAGCGCTAACTTAGCGGGGGGCACCGGGGAGCTGGTTTTT.

This clone was seen ten or more times. CDR3 residues: CSVATSGSSYEQYF. CDR3 in DNA: TGCAGCGTTGCGACTAGCGGGAGCTCCTACGAGCAGTACTTC. This chain uses TRBV29-1 with TRBJ2-7; 12 bases line up with TRBD2. Germline loops: CDR1 SQVTM, CDR2 ANQGSEA. Losses at the gene ends were 4 bases for V and 0 bases for J; bases not matched to a gene: 1. CDR3 length: 14 amino acids.

By proportion, this clone is medium-sized (0.01 to 0.1%). The chain's CDR3 is CASNPTGLTEAFF. CDR3 DNA sequence: TGTGCCAGCAACCCGACAGGTCTCACTGAAGCTTTCTTT. V usage is TRBV28 and J usage is TRBJ1-1, with D possibly being TRBD1 (6 bases). This CDR3 region has 13 residues. CDR1 is MDHEN and CDR2 is SYDVKM in the germline V gene. V was clipped by 7 bases and J by 4 bases, with 13 bases between them.

Worth noting for this clone: This likely comes from a read error, as the CDR3 has no conserved phenylalanine or tryptophan at its end. This chain connects TRBV10-3 to TRBJ1-1; D unclear. The CDR3 runs 13 residues. The germline V gene has CDR1 ENHRY and CDR2 SYGVKD. V gave up 11 bases and J gave up 3 bases, with 16 bases separating them. The CDR3 bases are TGTGCCGCCAGACTCGAACCAGACACTGAAGCTTTCTCT. Residues: CAARLEPDTEAFS.

The J gene is TRBJ1-1, the V gene TRBV20-1; no firm D call. Germline V gene data show CDR1 as DFQATT and CDR2 as SNEGSKA (reference sequence). The V and J ends lost 1 base and 3 bases respectively, with 18 bases between them. This CDR3 has 16 residues. The CDR3 sequence is CSARAMGIQKDTEAFF. The CDR3 coding sequence is TGCAGTGCTAGAGCCATGGGAATCCAGAAGGACACTGAAGCTTTCTTT.

The rearrangement uses TRBV27 and TRBJ2-3; D might be TRBD2 (5 bases). The CDR3 is 17 residues long. Germline loops: CDR1 MNHEY, CDR2 SMNVEV (reference sequence). Deletions cut 6 bases from V and 1 base from J, with 20 bases between. This CDR3 is CASRRAEGPPGTDTQYF. DNA for the CDR3: TGTGCCAGCAGGAGGGCTGAGGGTCCACCTGGCACAGATACGCAGTATTTT.

This clone was seen once. The sample contains more than one DNA sequence encoding this CDR3. The chain recombines TRBV14 with TRBJ2-7; D could derive from TRBD1 or TRBD2 (5 bases each). CDR1 and CDR2 from the germline V gene are SGHDN and FVKESK. Trimming shortened V by 0 bases and J by 6 bases, and 18 bases separated the two germline ends. CDR3 length equals 16 residues. The CDR3 bases are TGTGCCAGCAGCCAAGATTGGGGGACGGACCTCTGCGAGCAGTACTTC. Translated, it gives CASSQDWGTDLCEQYF. The variable domain in full, with the rest retrieved from reference TRBV14 and TRBJ2-7, is EAGVTQFPSHSVIEKGQTVTLRCDPISGHDNLYWYRRVMGKEIKFLLHFVKESKQDESGMPNNRFLAERTGGTYSTLKVQPAELEDSGVYFCASSQDWGTDLCEQYFGPGTRLTVT.

Only a few counts were recorded for this clone. Here the CDR3 reads CASMRTGVSPLHF. The CDR3 DNA is TGTGCCAGTATGCGGACAGGGGTCTCACCCCTCCACTTT. The chain couples TRBV6-1 to TRBJ1-6; 9 bases map to TRBD1. The CDR3 extends over 13 amino acids. Germline V lookup: CDR1 MNHNS, CDR2 SASEGT. The J segment lost 10 bases and the V segment lost 9 bases, leaving 7 bases of the junction unmatched.

On this clone itself: Because the CDR3 is missing its conserved closing phenylalanine or tryptophan, this is likely a read error. CDR3 DNA: TGCGCCAGCAGCCCGGGACTAGTGGGAGGTCAAGAGACCCAGTACTGC. Translation: CASSPGLVGGQETQYC. The J gene is TRBJ2-5, the V gene TRBV10-1; 8 bases fit TRBD2. The CDR3 sequence is 16 residues long. Germline V lookup: CDR1 WNHNN, CDR2 SYGVQD (reference sequence). V lost 6 bases to trimming and J lost 2 bases; unmatched junction nucleotides: 11.

This clone was seen ten or more times. This chain uses TRBV29-1 with TRBJ1-2, with D tentatively TRBD1 (5 bases). The CDR3 consists of 15 residues. The V gene's germline CDR1 is SQVTM and CDR2 ANQGSEA. V was pared by 7 bases and J by 4 bases, with 22 bases between. The CDR3 DNA is TGCAGCGCTAGCCCAGAGGACATTACTATCTATGGCTACACCTTC. This encodes CSASPEDITIYGYTF.